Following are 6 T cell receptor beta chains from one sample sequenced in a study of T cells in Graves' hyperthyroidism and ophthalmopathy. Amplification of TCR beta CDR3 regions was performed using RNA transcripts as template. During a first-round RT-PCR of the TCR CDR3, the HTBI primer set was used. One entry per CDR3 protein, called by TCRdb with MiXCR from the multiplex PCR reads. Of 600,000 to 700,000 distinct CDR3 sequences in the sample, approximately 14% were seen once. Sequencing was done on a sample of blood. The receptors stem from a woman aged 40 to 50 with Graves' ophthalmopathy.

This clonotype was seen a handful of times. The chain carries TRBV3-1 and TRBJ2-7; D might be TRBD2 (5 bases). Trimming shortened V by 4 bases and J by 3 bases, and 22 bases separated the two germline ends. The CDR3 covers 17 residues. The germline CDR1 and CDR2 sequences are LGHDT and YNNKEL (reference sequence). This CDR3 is CASSPRVFEHSYYEQYF. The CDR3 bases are TGTGCCAGCAGCCCGAGGGTTTTCGAACATAGCTACTACGAGCAGTACTTC.

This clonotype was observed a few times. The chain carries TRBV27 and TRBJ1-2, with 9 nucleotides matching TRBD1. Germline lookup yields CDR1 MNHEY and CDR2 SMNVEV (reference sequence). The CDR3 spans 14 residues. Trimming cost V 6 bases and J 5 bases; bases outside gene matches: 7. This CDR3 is CASSRTGTGYGYTF. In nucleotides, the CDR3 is TGTGCCAGCAGCCGTACCGGGACAGGGTATGGCTACACCTTC.

The CDR3 spells CASSFATGANEQYF. The CDR3, as DNA: TGCGCCAGCAGCTTCGCGACAGGGGCGAACGAGCAGTACTTC. This chain joins TRBV5-1 and TRBJ2-7; 8 bases match TRBD1. V shed 2 bases and J 5 bases; nucleotides not matched to a gene: 6. Germline V gene data show CDR1 as SGHRS and CDR2 as YFSETQ. The CDR3 has 14 residues.

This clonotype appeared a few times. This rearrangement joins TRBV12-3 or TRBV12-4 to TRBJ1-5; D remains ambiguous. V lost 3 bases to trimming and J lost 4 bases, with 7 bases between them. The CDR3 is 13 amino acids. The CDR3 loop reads CASSFTDNQPQHF. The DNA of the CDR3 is TGTGCCAGCAGTTTCACAGATAATCAGCCCCAGCATTTT.

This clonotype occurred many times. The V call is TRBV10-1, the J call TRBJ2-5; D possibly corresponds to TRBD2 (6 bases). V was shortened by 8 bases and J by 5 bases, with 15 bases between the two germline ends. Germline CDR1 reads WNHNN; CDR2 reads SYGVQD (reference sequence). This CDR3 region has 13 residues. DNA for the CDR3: TGCGCCAGCGGCGGGACTTTTCGGGAGACCCAGTACTTC. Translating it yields CASGGTFRETQYF.

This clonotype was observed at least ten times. The CDR3: CSASMGPTYEQYF. CDR3 in DNA: TGCAGTGCTAGTATGGGTCCAACCTACGAGCAGTACTTC. This sequence joins TRBV20-1 and TRBJ2-7; D gene uncertain. The germline CDR1 and CDR2 sequences are DFQATT and SNEGSKA (reference sequence). V lost 3 bases to trimming and J lost 2 bases, with 11 bases between them. The CDR3 runs to 13 residues.